These 4 T cell receptor beta chains originate from one sample sequenced in a study of T cell responses to AZD1222 COVID-19 vaccine. Here immunoSEQ multiplex PCR was the method, and the copy in TCRdb shows in-frame clones only, minus some. In the table there are tens of thousands of clones, 92% of which are singletons. The sample in question was peripheral blood, obtained 28 days after the second AZD1222 dose. These receptors originate from an adult who received the AZD1222 COVID-19 vaccine.

The chain has TRBV27 and TRBJ1-6; D gene ambiguous. From germline, CDR1 is MNHEY and CDR2 SMNVEV (reference sequence). The CDR3 loop spans 13 amino acids. V dropped 0 bases and J dropped 6 bases, with 3 bases sitting between them. The CDR3 DNA follows: TGTGCCAGCAGTTTATCGATTAATTCACCCCTCCACTTT. It translates to CASSLSINSPLHF.

This sequence joins TRBV21-1 and TRBJ2-4; the table's D call, TRBD2, has no DNA check behind it. TRBV21-1 is given as a pseudogene. The CDR3 spans 15 residues. This CDR3 reads CASSRRLAGGGIQYF. For the CDR3, the DNA is TGTGCCAGCAGCCGACGACTAGCGGGAGGGGGCATTCAGTACTTC.

The CDR3 DNA follows: TGTGCCAGTAGTATGTTCCTCTCTCCCTACGAGCAGTACTTC. Amino acid sequence: CASSMFLSPYEQYF. The V call is TRBV19, the J call TRBJ2-7; no clear D. The V gene's germline CDR1 is LNHDA and CDR2 SQIVND (reference sequence). The CDR3 spans 14 residues. Trimming took 3 bases from V and 2 from J, leaving 11 bases between them.

The J gene is TRBJ1-5, the V gene TRBV7-2; D unresolved. The length of the CDR3 is 14 residues. V shed 2 bases and J shed 0 bases, with 5 bases lying between them. Per germline, CDR1 SGHTA and CDR2 FQGNSA. The CDR3 reads CASSLTHSNQPQHF. DNA for the CDR3: TGTGCCAGCAGCTTAACGCATAGCAATCAGCCCCAGCATTTT.